The 20 T cell receptor beta chains presented below share a single source sample, sequenced in a study of blood T cell repertoires in COVID-19. Sequenced by immunoSEQ multiplex PCR; TCRdb stores in-frame clones only, minus some. The repertoire holds approximately 160,000 clones, with around 86% as singletons. Input material: peripheral blood. The source is a man aged 55 to 70 with COVID-19, enrolled during active disease.

The V and J genes are TRBV7-2 and TRBJ1-1; 9 bases agree with TRBD1. The germline CDR1 and CDR2 sequences are SGHTA and FQGNSA. CDR3 length: 14 residues. Trimming cost V 4 bases and J 4 bases; bases outside gene matches: 4. Written as DNA, the CDR3 is TGTGCCAGCAGCTCGGACAGGGGAGTCACTGAAGCTTTCTTT. Its translation: CASSSDRGVTEAFF.

The V call is TRBV18, the J call TRBJ2-1, with 8 bases identical to TRBD1. The germline V gene has CDR1 KGHSH and CDR2 LQKENI. The CDR3 loop spans 17 amino acids. The V gene end was trimmed by 2 bases and the J gene end by 4 bases; junction bases not matched to a gene: 10. Here the CDR3 DNA reads TGTGCCAGCTCACCAGAACTCGGACAGGGTCGATACAATGAGCAGTTCTTC. It yields the protein CASSPELGQGRYNEQFF. The whole variable domain, remainder taken from reference TRBV18 and TRBJ2-1, is NAGVMQNPRHLVRRRGQEARLRCSPMKGHSHVYWYRQLPEEGLKFMVYLQKENIIDESGMPKERFSAEFPKEGPSILRIQQVVRGDSAAYFCASSPELGQGRYNEQFFGPGTRLTVL.

This chain links TRBV27 with TRBJ1-1, with D unclear. The germline V and J ends were trimmed by 3 bases and 6 bases, with 17 bases remaining between them. The CDR3 consists of 15 residues. The V gene's germline CDR1 is MNHEY and CDR2 SMNVEV (reference sequence). The CDR3 region is CASSFYTGGSSEAFF. CDR3 sequence (DNA): TGTGCCAGCAGTTTCTACACGGGAGGTAGTTCTGAAGCTTTCTTT.

The chain recombines TRBV10-3 with TRBJ1-1; D unresolved. The CDR3 loop spans 16 amino acids. V was shortened by 0 bases and J by 7 bases, with 18 bases between the two germline ends. Per germline, CDR1 ENHRY and CDR2 SYGVKD. CDR3 in DNA: TGTGCCATCAGTGAGTCGACTCATCGGGTTACGAATGAAGCTTTCTTT. It is translated as CAISESTHRVTNEAFF.

CDR3 in DNA: TGTGCCAGTAGTACGACAGGTGCGGGCTACGAGCAGTACTTC. Amino acids: CASSTTGAGYEQYF. The chain combines TRBV19 with TRBJ2-7, with D possibly TRBD1 on 6 matching bases. From germline, CDR1 is LNHDA and CDR2 SQIVND (reference sequence). The CDR3 loop spans 14 amino acids. The ends were cut back, 4 bases at V and 3 bases at J, with 13 bases in the middle.

CDR3 DNA sequence: TGCGCCAGCAGCTTCCGAACAGGAAACACTGAAGCTTTCTTT. Amino acids: CASSFRTGNTEAFF. V and J are TRBV5-1 and TRBJ1-1; weak D call: TRBD1 (5 bases). From germline, CDR1 is SGHRS and CDR2 YFSETQ. The CDR3 extends over 14 amino acids. V dropped 2 bases and J dropped 2 bases, with 10 bases sitting between them.

The V gene is TRBV12-3 or TRBV12-4, the J gene TRBJ2-1; possible D gene TRBD1, 5 bases. Trimming took 3 bases from V and 4 from J, leaving 7 bases between them. The CDR3 is 13 residues long. This CDR3 reads CASSFAGYNEQFF. The CDR3 DNA follows: TGTGCCAGCAGTTTCGCAGGGTACAATGAGCAGTTCTTC.

This clone was seen once. This chain links TRBV6-5 with TRBJ1-2, with D tentatively TRBD1 (6 bases). V gave up 11 bases and J gave up 7 bases, with 17 bases separating them. The CDR3 is 12 amino acids. Germline V gene sequence: CDR1 MNHEY, CDR2 SVGAGI. CDR3 bases: TGTGCCGCTGAAAGGGGGTGGGGTGGCTACACCTTC. It specifies CAAERGWGGYTF.

The J gene is TRBJ1-2, the V gene TRBV11-2; D is perhaps TRBD1 (6 bases). Germline CDR1 is SGHAT and CDR2 is FQNNGV. Trimming removed 7 bases at V and 0 bases at J, with 15 bases between. The CDR3 consists of 15 residues. CDR3 protein: CASKTGQGSNYGYTF. The CDR3 DNA follows: TGTGCCAGCAAAACAGGGCAGGGATCTAACTATGGCTACACCTTC. Drawing the rest from reference TRBV11-2 and TRBJ1-2, the complete variable domain is EAGVAQSPRYKIIEKRQSVAFWCNPISGHATLYWYQQILGQGPKLLIQFQNNGVVDDSQLPKDRFSAERLKGVDSTLKIQPAKLEDSAVYLCASKTGQGSNYGYTFGSGTRLTVV.

The J gene is TRBJ2-3, the V gene TRBV6-5; tentative D call: TRBD1 (5 bases). Germline CDR1 is MNHEY and CDR2 is SVGAGI. This CDR3 has 13 amino acids. Trimming pared 3 bases from V and 3 bases from J, leaving 7 bases between. CDR3 loop: CASSYDSTDTQYF. The CDR3 coding sequence is TGTGCCAGCAGTTATGACAGTACAGATACGCAGTATTTT.

The chain links TRBV5-1 to TRBJ2-2; TRBD1 agrees at 7 bases. The length of the CDR3 is 16 residues. V gave up 0 bases and J gave up 6 bases; unmatched junction bases: 8. CDR1 is SGHRS, CDR2 YFSETQ, per germline. The chain's CDR3 is CASSLAPGGVPGELFF. CDR3 in DNA: TGCGCCAGCAGCTTGGCGCCAGGGGGAGTCCCCGGGGAGCTGTTTTTT.

This clone appeared a few times. This chain uses TRBV4-1 with TRBJ1-5; D unclear. Germline-derived CDR1 and CDR2 are MGHRA and YSYEKL. The CDR3 is 16 residues long. The V end lost 0 bases, the J end lost 2 bases, and 11 bases lay between the germline ends. CDR3 nucleotide sequence: TGCGCCAGCAGCCAAGATTGGCGGGCTGGCAATCAGCCCCAGCATTTT. It is translated as CASSQDWRAGNQPQHF.

This sequence joins TRBV13 and TRBJ2-7; 13 bases map to TRBD2. CDR1 is PRHDT and CDR2 is FYEKMQ in the germline V gene (reference sequence). The CDR3 has 18 amino acids. V lost 4 bases, J lost 3 bases, and 12 bases stayed unmatched. The CDR3 loop reads CASSWRTSGRNEDYEQYF. The CDR3 DNA is TGTGCCAGCAGCTGGCGGACTAGCGGGAGAAATGAGGACTACGAGCAGTACTTC.

CDR3 sequence (DNA): TGCGCCAGCAGGTCACGGCCAGAGGGCAATGAGCAGTTCTTC. It is translated as CASRSRPEGNEQFF. This rearrangement joins TRBV5-1 to TRBJ2-1; perhaps TRBD2 as D (5 bases). This CDR3 has 14 amino acids. Trimming removed 5 bases from V and 6 bases from J, with 15 bases in between. Germline V CDR1 and CDR2: SGHRS, YFSETQ.

The chain uses TRBV7-3 and TRBJ2-2, with TRBD2 as a possible D gene (6 bases). Trimming took off 5 bases at V and 5 bases at J, with 15 bases between the two ends. CDR1 SGHTA and CDR2 FQGTGA come from the germline V gene. The CDR3 consists of 15 residues. In DNA, the CDR3 is TGTGCCAGCAGCACGGGACTGGGGAGTACCGGGGAGCTGTTTTTT. It yields the protein CASSTGLGSTGELFF. Full variable domain (rest looked up from reference TRBV7-3 and TRBJ2-2): GAGVSQTPSNKVTEKGKYVELRCDPISGHTALYWYRQSLGQGPEFLIYFQGTGAADDSGLPNDRFFAVRPEGSVSTLKIQRTERGDSAVYLCASSTGLGSTGELFFGEGSRLTVL.

The CDR3 DNA follows: TGTGCCACCTTCGCAGGCTCCATGACCTACGAGCAGTACTTC. It is translated as CATFAGSMTYEQYF. This chain links TRBV28 with TRBJ2-7; no reliable D call. The CDR3 runs to 14 residues. CDR1 and CDR2 (germline): MDHEN, SYDVKM. Trimming removed 10 bases from V and 2 bases from J, with 18 bases in between.

The V call is TRBV11-2, the J call TRBJ2-1; 9 nucleotides align to TRBD2. V was clipped by 2 bases and J by 9 bases; unmatched bases: 11. The CDR3 length is 16 residues. The germline V gene encodes CDR1 SGHAT and CDR2 FQNNGV. In DNA, the CDR3 is TGTGCCAGCAGCTTAAATGGCGGGAGGGCGTTACCTGAGCAGTTCTTC. This encodes CASSLNGGRALPEQFF. Full variable domain (remainder filled in from reference TRBV11-2 and TRBJ2-1): EAGVAQSPRYKIIEKRQSVAFWCNPISGHATLYWYQQILGQGPKLLIQFQNNGVVDDSQLPKDRFSAERLKGVDSTLKIQPAKLEDSAVYLCASSLNGGRALPEQFFGPGTRLTVL.

V usage is TRBV28 and J usage is TRBJ2-5; D may be TRBD1 (6 bases). This CDR3 is built from 14 residues. Per germline, CDR1 MDHEN and CDR2 SYDVKM. V lost 2 bases and J lost 0, with 7 bases in between. Here the CDR3 DNA reads TGTGCCAGCAGTTTACAGGGGAACCAAGAGACCCAGTACTTC. It is translated as CASSLQGNQETQYF.

The chain combines TRBV4-1 with TRBJ1-2; D is possibly TRBD1 (6 bases). Germline lookup yields CDR1 MGHRA and CDR2 YSYEKL. CDR3 size: 14 residues. The V end was cut by 4 bases, the J end by 8 bases, with 17 bases between. CDR3 amino acids: CASSPHRALEGYTF. DNA of the CDR3: TGCGCCAGCAGCCCCCACAGGGCGTTGGAGGGCTACACCTTC.

This chain links TRBV7-2 with TRBJ2-1; 9 bases align to TRBD2. There are 17 residues in the CDR3. The V gene end was trimmed by 3 bases and the J gene end by 4 bases; junction bases not matched to a gene: 10. Germline V gives CDR1 SGHTA, CDR2 FQGNSA. This CDR3 reads CASSFYARTSEYNEQFF. The CDR3 region has the DNA TGTGCCAGCAGCTTTTATGCGCGGACTAGCGAATACAATGAGCAGTTCTTC.